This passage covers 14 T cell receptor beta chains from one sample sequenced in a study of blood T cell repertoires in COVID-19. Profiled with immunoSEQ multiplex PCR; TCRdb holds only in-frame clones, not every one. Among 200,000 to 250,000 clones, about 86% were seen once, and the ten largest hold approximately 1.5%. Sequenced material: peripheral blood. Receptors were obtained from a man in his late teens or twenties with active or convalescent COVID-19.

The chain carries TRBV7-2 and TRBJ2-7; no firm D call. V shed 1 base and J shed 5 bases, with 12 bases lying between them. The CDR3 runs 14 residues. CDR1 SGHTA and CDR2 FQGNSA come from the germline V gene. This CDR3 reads CASSLDTGPDEQYF. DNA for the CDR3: TGTGCCAGCAGCTTAGATACGGGTCCGGACGAGCAGTACTTC.

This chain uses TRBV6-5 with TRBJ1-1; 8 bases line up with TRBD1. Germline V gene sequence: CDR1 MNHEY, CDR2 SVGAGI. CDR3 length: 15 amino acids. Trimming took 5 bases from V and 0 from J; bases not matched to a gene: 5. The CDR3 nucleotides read TGTGCCAGCAGTCCTCAGGACAGGGTGAACACTGAAGCTTTCTTT. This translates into CASSPQDRVNTEAFF.

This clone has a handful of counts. CDR3 in amino acids: CASSSRGRIDTQYF. The CDR3 DNA reads as TGTGCCAGCAGTAGCAGGGGGCGGATAGATACGCAGTATTTT. The V call is TRBV6-5, the J call TRBJ2-3; TRBD1 aligns across 8 bases. Germline CDR1 reads MNHEY; CDR2 reads SVGAGI. The J segment lost 5 bases and the V segment lost 5 bases, leaving 6 bases of the junction unmatched. This CDR3 region has 14 residues.

The chain's CDR3 is CASSEAGTPRAQYF. In DNA form, the CDR3 reads TGTGCCAGCAGTGAAGCAGGGACTCCCAGGGCCCAGTACTTC. This chain uses TRBV2 with TRBJ2-5, with a possible D match to TRBD2 (6 bases). Trimming removed 0 bases at V and 9 bases at J, with 14 bases between. CDR1 SNHLY and CDR2 FYNNEI come from the germline V gene. The CDR3 has 14 amino acids. The complete variable domain, with remaining parts taken from reference TRBV2 and TRBJ2-5, reads EPEVTQTPSHQVTQMGQEVILRCVPISNHLYFYWYRQILGQKVEFLVSFYNNEISEKSEIFDDQFSVERPDGSNFTLKIRSTKLEDSAMYFCASSEAGTPRAQYFGPGTRLLVL.

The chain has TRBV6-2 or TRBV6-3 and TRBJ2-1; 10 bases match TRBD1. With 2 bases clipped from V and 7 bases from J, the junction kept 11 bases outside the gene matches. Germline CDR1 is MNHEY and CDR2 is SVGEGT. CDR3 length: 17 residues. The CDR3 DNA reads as TGTGCCAGCAGTTACGGACCTTTGGGGACAGGGGTGAATGAGCAGTTCTTC. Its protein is CASSYGPLGTGVNEQFF.

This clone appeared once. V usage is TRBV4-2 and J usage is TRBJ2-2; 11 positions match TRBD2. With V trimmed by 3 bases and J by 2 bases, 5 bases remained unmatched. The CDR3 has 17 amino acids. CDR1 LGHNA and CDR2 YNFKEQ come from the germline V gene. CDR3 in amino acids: CASSQGGLAVNTGELFF. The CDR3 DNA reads TGTGCCAGCAGCCAGGGGGGACTAGCGGTAAACACCGGGGAGCTGTTTTTT.

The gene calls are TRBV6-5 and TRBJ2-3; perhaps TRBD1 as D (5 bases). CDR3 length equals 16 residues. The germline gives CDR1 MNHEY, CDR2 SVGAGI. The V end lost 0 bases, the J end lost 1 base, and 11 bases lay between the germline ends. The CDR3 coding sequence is TGTGCCAGCAGTTACTCAGGGGCAGTTGGCACAGATACGCAGTATTTT. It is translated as CASSYSGAVGTDTQYF.

Here the CDR3 DNA reads TGTGCCAGCAGCCAAGATACGGGGGGCCACACTGAAGCTTTCTTT. Its translation is CASSQDTGGHTEAFF. The chain joins TRBV4-2 to TRBJ1-1; D is perhaps TRBD1 (6 bases). From germline, CDR1 is LGHNA and CDR2 YNFKEQ. The V and J ends lost 0 bases and 3 bases respectively, with 11 bases between them. This CDR3 comprises 15 residues.

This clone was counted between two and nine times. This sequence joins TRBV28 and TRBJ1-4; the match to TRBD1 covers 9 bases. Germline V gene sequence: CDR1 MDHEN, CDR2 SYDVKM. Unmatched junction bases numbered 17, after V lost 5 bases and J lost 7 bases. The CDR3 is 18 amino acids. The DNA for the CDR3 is TGTGCCAGCAGTCGAGTCCGGGACAGGGTGAGTATTAGTGAAAAACTGTTTTTT. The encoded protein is CASSRVRDRVSISEKLFF. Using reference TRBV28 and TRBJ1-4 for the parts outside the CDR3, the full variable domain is DVKVTQSSRYLVKRTGEKVFLECVQDMDHENMFWYRQDPGLGLRLIYFSYDVKMKEKGDIPEGYSVSREKKERFSLILESASTNQTSMYLCASSRVRDRVSISEKLFFGSGTQLSVL.

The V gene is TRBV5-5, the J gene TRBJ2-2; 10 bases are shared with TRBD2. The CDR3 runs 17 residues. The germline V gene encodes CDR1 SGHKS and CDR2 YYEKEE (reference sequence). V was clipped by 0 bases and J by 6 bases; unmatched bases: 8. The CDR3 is CASSLAPSGRVSGELFF. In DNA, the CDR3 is TGTGCCAGCAGCTTGGCTCCTAGCGGGAGAGTATCCGGGGAGCTGTTTTTT.

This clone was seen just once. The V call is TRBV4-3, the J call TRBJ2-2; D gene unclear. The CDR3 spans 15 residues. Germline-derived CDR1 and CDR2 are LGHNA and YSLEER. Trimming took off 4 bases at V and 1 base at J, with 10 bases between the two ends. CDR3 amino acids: CASSPMTGNTGELFF. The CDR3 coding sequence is TGCGCCAGCAGCCCCATGACGGGGAACACCGGGGAGCTGTTTTTT.

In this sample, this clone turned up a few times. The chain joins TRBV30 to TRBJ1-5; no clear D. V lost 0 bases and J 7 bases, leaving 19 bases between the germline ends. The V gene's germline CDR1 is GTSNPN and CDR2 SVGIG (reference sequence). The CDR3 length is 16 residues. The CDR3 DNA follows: TGTGCCTGGAGTGTACTAGGCCTCCGACTGAAGCAGCCCCAGCATTTT. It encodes CAWSVLGLRLKQPQHF.

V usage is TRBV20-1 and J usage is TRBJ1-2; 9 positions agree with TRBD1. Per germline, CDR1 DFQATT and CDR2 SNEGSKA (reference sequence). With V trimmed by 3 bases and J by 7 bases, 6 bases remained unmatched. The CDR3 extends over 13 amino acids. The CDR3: CSASKQGAFGYTF. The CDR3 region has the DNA TGCAGTGCTAGTAAACAGGGGGCTTTTGGCTACACCTTC.

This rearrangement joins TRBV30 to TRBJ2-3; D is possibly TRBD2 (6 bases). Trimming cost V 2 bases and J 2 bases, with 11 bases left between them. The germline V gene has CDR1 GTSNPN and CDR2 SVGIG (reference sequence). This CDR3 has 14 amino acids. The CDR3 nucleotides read TGTGCCTGGAGTCGGGGAGGACCCACAGATACGCAGTATTTT. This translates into CAWSRGGPTDTQYF. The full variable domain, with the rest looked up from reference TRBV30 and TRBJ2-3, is SQTIHQWPATLVQPVGSPLSLECTVEGTSNPNLYWYRQAAGRGLQLLFYSVGIGQISSEVPQNLSASRPQDRQFILSSKKLLLSDSGFYLCAWSRGGPTDTQYFGPGTRLTVL.